The next 32 T cell receptor beta chains were all read from a single sample in a study of T cells in Graves' hyperthyroidism and ophthalmopathy. The investigators amplified TCR beta CDR3 regions from RNA transcripts. Carried out on the TCR CDR3, a first-round RT-PCR used the HTBI primer set. TCRdb used MiXCR to reprocess the multiplex PCR reads, holding one entry per CDR3 protein. The table lists 350,000 or so distinct CDR3 sequences, about 20% of them singletons. Input material: blood. Receptors were obtained from a woman between 50 and 59 years old with Graves' hyperthyroidism.

This chain uses TRBV6-1 with TRBJ2-5, with TRBD2 identical over 9 bases. V was clipped by 5 bases and J by 5 bases; unmatched bases: 15. This CDR3 comprises 17 residues. Germline CDR1 MNHNS, CDR2 SASEGT. CDR3 DNA sequence: TGTGCCAGCAGTTCCCCCTCGAGGGGCGGGGGGGCGGAGACCCAGTACTTC. This codes for CASSSPSRGGGAETQYF.

The chain carries TRBV27 and TRBJ2-7; D is unresolved. Per the germline V gene, CDR1 is MNHEY and CDR2 is SMNVEV (reference sequence). Trimming left V 3 bases short and J 2 bases short, with 5 bases between. This CDR3 spans 12 amino acids. CDR3 sequence: CASSFAAYEQYV. The DNA for the CDR3 is TGTGCCAGCAGTTTTGCGGCCTACGAGCAGTACGTC.

This clonotype was picked up one time. The rearrangement joins TRBV6-2 or TRBV6-3 to TRBJ2-6; D call uncertain. Per germline, CDR1 MNHEY and CDR2 SVGEGT. V was cut by 5 bases and J by 1 base, with 9 bases left in between. This CDR3 comprises 15 residues. The CDR3 sequence is CASSDIGSGANVLTF. The CDR3 bases are TGTGCCAGCAGTGACATTGGTTCTGGGGCCAACGTCCTGACTTTC.

V usage is TRBV6-1 and J usage is TRBJ2-2, with 8 bases matching TRBD2. CDR3 size: 17 residues. J was trimmed by 2 bases and V by 2 bases; bases with no gene match: 7. Germline CDR1 and CDR2: MNHNS and SASEGT. This CDR3 is CASSEPSGGLNTGELFF. CDR3 in DNA: TGTGCCAGCAGTGAACCCAGCGGGGGCCTCAACACCGGGGAGCTGTTTTTT.

This clonotype turned up a few times. The chain has TRBV6-5 and TRBJ2-1; D call uncertain. The V and J ends lost 2 bases and 7 bases respectively, with 12 bases between them. The length of the CDR3 is 14 residues. CDR1 and CDR2 from the germline V gene are MNHEY and SVGAGI. CDR3 nucleotide sequence: TGTGCCAGCAGTTACATCGACCAAGAGAATGAGCAGTTCTTC. It yields the protein CASSYIDQENEQFF.

The chain joins TRBV29-1 to TRBJ1-2, with unresolved D. The V end was cut by 2 bases, the J end by 2 bases, with 12 bases between. The germline V gene has CDR1 SQVTM and CDR2 ANQGSEA. This CDR3 region has 14 residues. The CDR3 loop reads CSVEPRMGNYGYTF. Written as DNA, the CDR3 is TGCAGCGTTGAACCCCGGATGGGGAACTATGGCTACACCTTC.

This clonotype was observed a handful of times. The rearrangement joins TRBV6-5 to TRBJ1-2; 10 nucleotides match TRBD1. The germline CDR1 and CDR2 sequences are MNHEY and SVGAGI. There are 14 residues in the CDR3. V was clipped by 4 bases and J by 1 base; unmatched bases: 0. CDR3 DNA: TGTGCCAGCAGTTGGGACAGGGGTAACTATGGCTACACCTTC. It codes for CASSWDRGNYGYTF.

The chain links TRBV6-2 or TRBV6-3 to TRBJ1-4, with TRBD1 identical over 7 bases. J was trimmed by 8 bases and V by 7 bases; bases with no gene match: 10. From germline, CDR1 is MNHEY and CDR2 SVGEGT. CDR3 length: 14 residues. The CDR3 DNA reads as TGTGCCAGCATGGACAGGACGGCCGAGGAAAAACTGTTTTTT. Protein: CASMDRTAEEKLFF.

This clonotype has just one count. This may stem from a read error, because a much larger clone lies one nucleotide away. The chain uses TRBV10-3 and TRBJ1-2, with 11 bases aligning to TRBD1. Per germline, CDR1 ENHRY and CDR2 SYGVKD. CDR3 length equals 13 residues. V was pared by 8 bases and J by 7 bases, with 6 bases of the junction left unmatched. As DNA, the CDR3 is TGTGCCATCTTAGGGACAGGGGGTGTTGGCTACACCTTC. It translates to CAILGTGGVGYTF.

This clonotype was observed a few times. The CDR3 reads CASSSDFAQYF. CDR3 sequence (DNA): TGTGCCAGCAGTTCCGATTTCGCGCAGTATTTT. V is TRBV28 and J is TRBJ2-3, with D uncertain. Germline V lookup: CDR1 MDHEN, CDR2 SYDVKM. Deletions cut 4 bases from V and 10 bases from J, with 9 bases between. The CDR3 totals 11 residues.

This clonotype was counted a few times. The rearrangement uses TRBV20-1 and TRBJ1-2; D unclear. Germline V gene sequence: CDR1 DFQATT, CDR2 SNEGSKA (reference sequence). The ends were cut back, 3 bases at V and 1 base at J, with 9 bases in the middle. The CDR3 consists of 13 residues. For the CDR3, the DNA is TGCAGTGCTAGTGGGCAGATTAACTATGGCTACACCTTC. This encodes CSASGQINYGYTF.

V usage is TRBV6-2 or TRBV6-3 and J usage is TRBJ1-1; the match to TRBD1 covers 8 bases. This CDR3 region has 14 residues. Germline V CDR1 and CDR2: MNHEY, SVGEGT. With 0 bases clipped from V and 4 bases from J, the junction kept 1 base outside the gene matches. The CDR3 spells CASSYSTGGTEAFF. CDR3 coding DNA: TGTGCCAGCAGTTACTCAACAGGGGGCACTGAAGCTTTCTTT.

This clonotype has only a few counts. This chain links TRBV12-3 or TRBV12-4 with TRBJ1-3; TRBD1 agrees at 9 bases. This CDR3 is built from 15 residues. Losses at the gene ends were 5 bases for V and 4 bases for J; bases not matched to a gene: 6. CDR3 DNA: TGTGCCAGCAGTCTTTTTACAGGGGGCGGAAACACCATATATTTT. It codes for CASSLFTGGGNTIYF.

This clonotype was counted ten times or more. CDR3 sequence reads: CSARDRDPDGEQFF. The CDR3 DNA reads as TGCAGTGCTAGAGATCGCGATCCAGACGGTGAGCAGTTCTTC. The chain uses TRBV20-1 and TRBJ2-1; no reliable D call. The V and J ends lost 0 bases and 9 bases respectively, with 15 bases between them. CDR1 and CDR2 from the germline V gene are DFQATT and SNEGSKA (reference sequence). CDR3 length equals 14 residues.

This clonotype has at least ten counts. The CDR3 is CAWSLRPGQGDNEQFF. In nucleotides, the CDR3 is TGTGCCTGGAGTTTAAGACCGGGACAGGGGGACAATGAGCAGTTCTTC. V gene TRBV30 combines with J gene TRBJ2-1; 11 nucleotides match TRBD1. CDR3 length: 16 amino acids. CDR1 and CDR2 from the germline V gene are GTSNPN and SVGIG (reference sequence). V shed 2 bases, J shed 5 bases, and the junction held 8 bases outside the gene matches.

The chain combines TRBV30 with TRBJ1-2; D is possibly TRBD1 (5 bases). The V gene lost 0 bases and the J gene lost 1 base, with 12 bases spanning the gap. Looked up from germline, CDR1 is GTSNPN and CDR2 is SVGIG (reference sequence). CDR3 length: 15 residues. The CDR3 sequence: CAWSVDGALNYGYTF. The CDR3 nucleotides are TGTGCCTGGAGTGTGGATGGGGCGCTTAACTATGGCTACACCTTC.

Comment on this clonotype: At one end the junction does not follow the germline gene, possibly because of a read error. The chain combines TRBV7-7 with TRBJ2-2, with D possibly TRBD2 on 5 matching bases. This CDR3 comprises 14 residues. Germline V gene data show CDR1 as SSHAT and CDR2 as FNYEAQ (reference sequence). In DNA, the CDR3 is TGTGCTAGCAGCTTGGACTGGGCTGCTGGGGAGCTGTTTTTT. Its translation is CASSLDWAAGELFF.

This clonotype appeared many times. J is TRBJ1-2 and V is TRBV6-1; tentatively, D is TRBD1 (5 bases). Germline V gives CDR1 MNHNS, CDR2 SASEGT. This CDR3 spans 14 amino acids. V was pared by 7 bases and J by 4 bases, with 16 bases between. CDR3 coding DNA: TGTGCCAGCATCCCCGCCGGGGGGGGCTATGGCTACACCTTC. Translation: CASIPAGGGYGYTF.

This clonotype was observed at least ten times. J is TRBJ2-7 and V is TRBV11-1; D gene uncertain. The length of the CDR3 is 13 residues. Trimming removed 0 bases at V and 7 bases at J, with 10 bases between. Germline V gives CDR1 SGHAT, CDR2 FQDESV (reference sequence). CDR3 sequence reads: CASSLAYSSEQYV. CDR3 DNA: TGTGCCAGCAGCTTAGCTTACTCGTCTGAGCAGTACGTC.

J is TRBJ2-7 and V is TRBV29-1, with D possibly being TRBD1 (5 bases). The CDR3 is made up of 11 amino acids. V shed 4 bases and J shed 6 bases, with 10 bases lying between them. Germline V gene sequence: CDR1 SQVTM, CDR2 ANQGSEA. CDR3 amino acids: CSVGQTSEQYF. The CDR3 DNA is TGCAGCGTTGGACAGACAAGCGAGCAGTACTTC.

Turning to this clonotype: A much larger clonotype is one base distant, so this may be a read error. The chain couples TRBV7-3 to TRBJ2-3; the match to TRBD2 covers 14 bases. This CDR3 is 16 amino acids long. With 8 bases clipped from V and 6 bases from J, the junction kept 10 bases outside the gene matches. Per germline, CDR1 SGHTA and CDR2 FQGTGA. The DNA for the CDR3 is TGTGCCAGCGGCCCGAAGACTAGCGGGGGGGCTGATACGCAGTATTTT. Its protein product is CASGPKTSGGADTQYF.

This clonotype was detected ten times or more. The chain carries TRBV18 and TRBJ1-3; D call uncertain. The CDR3 runs to 13 residues. CDR1 KGHSH and CDR2 LQKENI come from the germline V gene. V lost 6 bases and J lost 0, with 6 bases in between. CDR3 sequence reads: CASSEGSGNTIYF. The CDR3 DNA sequence: TGTGCCAGCTCTGAGGGCTCTGGAAACACCATATATTTT.

V is TRBV9 and J is TRBJ2-1, with D possibly TRBD1 on 6 matching bases. CDR1 and CDR2 (germline): SGDLS, YYNGEE. Deletions cut 0 bases from V and 9 bases from J, with 16 bases between. This CDR3 has 15 amino acids. CDR3 sequence reads: CASSVAGGRTTEQFF. Written as DNA, the CDR3 is TGTGCCAGCAGCGTAGCTGGGGGCCGGACGACTGAGCAGTTCTTC.

This sequence joins TRBV15 and TRBJ2-1; 11 bases line up with TRBD1. This CDR3 region has 18 residues. The ends lost 0 bases at V and 8 bases at J; junction bases unmatched: 12. Germline V lookup: CDR1 LNHNV, CDR2 YYDKDF (reference sequence). For the CDR3, the DNA is TGTGCCACCAGCAGAGATTGGTCCGGACAGGGGGCCAAGGATGAGCAGTTCTTC. Protein product: CATSRDWSGQGAKDEQFF. Looking up the rest from reference TRBV15 and TRBJ2-1 gives the full variable domain: DAMVIQNPRYQVTQFGKPVTLSCSQTLNHNVMYWYQQKSSQAPKLLFHYYDKDFNNEADTPDNFQSRRPNTSFCFLDIRSPGLGDTAMYLCATSRDWSGQGAKDEQFFGPGTRLTVL.

This clonotype was seen repeatedly, ten times or more. V is TRBV28 and J is TRBJ2-1, with TRBD2 identical over 7 bases. The ends lost 2 bases at V and 5 bases at J; junction bases unmatched: 6. The CDR3 contains 15 residues. The germline CDR1 and CDR2 sequences are MDHEN and SYDVKM. The DNA for the CDR3 is TGTGCCAGCAGTTTACTCGGGACTACAGACAATGAGCAGTTCTTC. It translates to CASSLLGTTDNEQFF.

The table lists this clonotype with many counts. J is TRBJ2-3 and V is TRBV11-2; 7 bases agree with TRBD2. The CDR3 length is 17 residues. Germline V lookup: CDR1 SGHAT, CDR2 FQNNGV. V trimming: 5 bases; J trimming: 2 bases; junction bases outside the gene matches: 13. The CDR3 coding sequence is TGTGCCAGCAGCCCAGCGGGGACTGGGGTCCTCACAGATACGCAGTATTTT. It translates to CASSPAGTGVLTDTQYF.

The CDR3 DNA reads TGTGCCAGCATTACAGGGGATGAGACTGAAGCTTTCTTT. Its translation: CASITGDETEAFF. The chain has TRBV12-3 or TRBV12-4 and TRBJ1-1; TRBD1 aligns across 7 bases. V gave up 7 bases and J gave up 5 bases; unmatched junction bases: 7. The CDR3 has 13 amino acids.

The gene calls are TRBV6-1 and TRBJ2-3; 11 positions agree with TRBD2. Per the germline V gene, CDR1 is MNHNS and CDR2 is SASEGT. This CDR3 is 14 amino acids long. V gave up 3 bases and J gave up 6 bases; unmatched junction bases: 2. Here the CDR3 reads CASSETSGVDTQYF. The CDR3 DNA reads TGTGCCAGCAGTGAGACTAGCGGGGTCGATACGCAGTATTTT.

This clonotype was seen a few times. This sequence joins TRBV5-6 and TRBJ2-1, with 13 bases aligning to TRBD2. This CDR3 comprises 17 residues. The V and J ends lost 4 bases and 8 bases, in that order; junction bases with no gene match: 12. Germline lookup yields CDR1 SGHDT and CDR2 YYEEEE. CDR3 protein: CASSQTSGGANSYEQFF. Here the CDR3 DNA reads TGTGCCAGCAGCCAAACTAGCGGGGGGGCCAATAGCTATGAGCAGTTCTTC.

This clonotype was counted between two and nine times. The chain has TRBV5-1 and TRBJ1-2; TRBD1 might be the D (6 bases). The germline gives CDR1 SGHRS, CDR2 YFSETQ. The V gene lost 0 bases and the J gene lost 4 bases, with 13 bases spanning the gap. The CDR3 is made up of 15 amino acids. The CDR3 DNA sequence: TGCGCCAGCAGCTTGGCCCCAGGGGCCGTCTATGGCTACACCTTC. It yields the protein CASSLAPGAVYGYTF.

Only a few counts were recorded for this clonotype. The rearrangement joins TRBV7-9 to TRBJ1-4, with no clear D. The CDR3 is 14 amino acids. CDR1 is SEHNR, CDR2 FQNEAQ, per germline (reference sequence). The V end lost 3 bases, the J end lost 0 bases, and 5 bases lay between the germline ends. The DNA for the CDR3 is TGTGCCAGCAGCTTTAGAACAACTAATGAAAAACTGTTTTTT. Protein product: CASSFRTTNEKLFF.

The table lists this clonotype with a few counts. V is TRBV20-1 and J is TRBJ1-5; 9 nucleotides align to TRBD1. The end of the DNA aligns better with TRBJ2-3, so the J call may be wrong. CDR1 and CDR2 from the germline V gene are DFQATT and SNEGSKA (reference sequence). CDR3 length equals 15 residues. CDR3 residues: CSALPTGQGFQPQYF. Here the CDR3 DNA reads TGCAGTGCTCTCCCGACGGGACAGGGCTTCCAGCCCCAGTATTTT.